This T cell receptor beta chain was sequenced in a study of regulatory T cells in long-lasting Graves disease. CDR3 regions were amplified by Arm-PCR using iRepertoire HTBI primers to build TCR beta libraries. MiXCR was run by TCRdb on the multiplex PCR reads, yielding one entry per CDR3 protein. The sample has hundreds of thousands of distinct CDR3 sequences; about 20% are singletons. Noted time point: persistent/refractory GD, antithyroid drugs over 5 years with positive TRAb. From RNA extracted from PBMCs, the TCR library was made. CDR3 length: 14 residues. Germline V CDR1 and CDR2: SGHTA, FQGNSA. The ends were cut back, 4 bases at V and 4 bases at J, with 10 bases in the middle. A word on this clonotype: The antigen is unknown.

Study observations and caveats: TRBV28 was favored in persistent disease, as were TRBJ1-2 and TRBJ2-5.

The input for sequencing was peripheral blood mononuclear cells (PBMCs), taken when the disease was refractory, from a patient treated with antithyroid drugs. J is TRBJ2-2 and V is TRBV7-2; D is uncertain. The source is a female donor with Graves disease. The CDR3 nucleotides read TGTGCCAGCAGCTCCACAAGAGTCACCGGGGAGCTGTTTTTT. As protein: CASSSTRVTGELFF.